Following are 9 T cell receptor beta chains from one sample sequenced in a study of HIV-infected patients and healthy controls. Alpha and beta constant-region primers primed reverse transcription of around 540 ng RNA. Using multiplexing indices, alpha and beta chain libraries were generated apart by chain-specific third strand synthesis. TCRdb re-called the 5' RACE reads through MiXCR, storing one row per CDR3 protein. The sample has some 19,000 distinct CDR3 sequences, over 7% seen once. All unsorted peripheral T cells were captured because whole blood was used without fractionation. The sample taken for sequencing was blood. These receptor sequences come from an adult in good health.

This chain joins TRBV6-6 and TRBJ2-3; D remains unclear. CDR1 is MNHNY and CDR2 is SVGAGI in the germline V gene (reference sequence). The V gene lost 3 bases and the J gene lost 4 bases, with 8 bases spanning the gap. The CDR3 sequence is 13 residues long. The DNA for the CDR3 is TGTGCCAGCAGTTATATTCCGTCAGATACGCAGTATTTT. Its translation is CASSYIPSDTQYF.

This clonotype was recorded many times. This chain joins TRBV6-2 or TRBV6-3 and TRBJ1-4, with D unclear. The CDR3 totals 14 residues. From germline, CDR1 is MNHEY and CDR2 SVGEGT. Trimming removed 10 bases from V and 6 bases from J, with 18 bases in between. CDR3 amino acids: CATEDPAGDEKLFF. The DNA of the CDR3 is TGTGCCACCGAAGACCCTGCTGGAGATGAAAAACTGTTTTTT.

This clonotype is termed medium-sized (0.01 to 0.1%). V and J are TRBV12-3 or TRBV12-4 and TRBJ2-1; 8 positions agree with TRBD2. Unmatched junction bases numbered 4, after V lost 6 bases and J lost 0 bases. The CDR3 is made up of 15 amino acids. CDR3 in amino acids: CASSAGTSSYNEQFF. Here the CDR3 DNA reads TGTGCCAGCAGCGCCGGGACTAGCTCCTACAATGAGCAGTTCTTC.

By share, this clonotype ranks as medium-sized. This chain links TRBV29-1 with TRBJ2-3; TRBD2 aligns across 9 bases. Per germline, CDR1 SQVTM and CDR2 ANQGSEA. The length of the CDR3 is 15 residues. V shed 6 bases, J shed 5 bases, and the junction held 12 bases outside the gene matches. CDR3 sequence reads: CSVALIAGVGDTQYF. The CDR3 nucleotides are TGCAGCGTCGCCCTAATAGCGGGAGTTGGAGATACGCAGTATTTT.

This clonotype showed up just a few times. The chain couples TRBV7-2 to TRBJ1-1, with a possible D match to TRBD1 (5 bases). The CDR3 totals 14 residues. V shed 4 bases and J shed 2 bases, with 11 bases lying between them. Per germline, CDR1 SGHTA and CDR2 FQGNSA. The CDR3 region has the DNA TGTGCCAGCAGCTGGGGGGGTTTCAACACTGAAGCTTTCTTT. It codes for CASSWGGFNTEAFF.

This clonotype was detected many times. V gene TRBV19 combines with J gene TRBJ2-6; D is possibly TRBD1 (6 bases). The ends were cut back, 3 bases at V and 7 bases at J, with 19 bases in the middle. The CDR3 is made up of 17 amino acids. Germline CDR1 reads LNHDA; CDR2 reads SQIVND (reference sequence). The CDR3 is CASSMGGWGPLANVLTF. The CDR3 bases are TGTGCCAGTAGTATGGGTGGCTGGGGGCCGCTAGCCAACGTCCTGACTTTC.

There are a few counts of this clonotype. The chain uses TRBV4-2 and TRBJ2-3; unclear D gene. Trimming took off 0 bases at V and 4 bases at J, with 5 bases between the two ends. There are 13 residues in the CDR3. Germline V gene data show CDR1 as LGHNA and CDR2 as YNFKEQ. DNA for the CDR3: TGTGCCAGCAGCCAAGATCCCTCAGATACGCAGTATTTT. Translation: CASSQDPSDTQYF.

This clonotype is medium-sized by share. At one end the junction does not follow the germline gene, possibly because of a read error. This chain connects TRBV28 to TRBJ1-4; D ambiguous. The CDR3 sequence is 8 residues long. Germline CDR1 reads MDHEN; CDR2 reads SYDVKM. CDR3 in amino acids: CASSFCQF. The CDR3 DNA sequence: TGTGCCAGCAGTTTTTGTCAGTTT.

This clonotype was counted many times. The chain carries TRBV9 and TRBJ2-2, with D unresolved. Trimming cost V 3 bases and J 4 bases, with 4 bases left between them. Germline values: CDR1 SGDLS, CDR2 YYNGEE. This CDR3 has 12 amino acids. CDR3 nucleotides: TGTGCCAGCAGCGACGGCACCGGGGAGCTGTTTTTT. Protein: CASSDGTGELFF.